This is a list of T cell receptor beta chains from one sample in a study of blood T cell repertoires in COVID-19. Sequenced by immunoSEQ multiplex PCR; TCRdb stores in-frame clones only, minus some. This sample carries about 78,000 clones, roughly nine tenths of them seen once, and the ten largest clones take approximately 1.9%. The sequencing sample was made of peripheral blood. The receptors come from a woman aged 60-70 years with acute or convalescent COVID-19. CDR3s include the opening cysteine and the closing phenylalanine or tryptophan. The D gene is left open where the match is weak. The size field is filled for only some rows; it gives once, few, many or a size class.

d_call,j_call,clone_size,v_call,cdr3_aa,cdr3_nt
TRBD2,TRBJ2-3,.,TRBV11-1,CASSRLAGGRTDTQYF,TGTGCCAGCAGCCGACTAGCGGGGGGGCGCACAGATACGCAGTATTTT
.,TRBJ1-1,.,TRBV28,CASSPAAGNTEAFF,TGTGCCAGCAGTCCAGCGGCCGGCAACACTGAAGCTTTCTTT
TRBD1,TRBJ2-3,.,TRBV9,CASTLKGALTDTQYF,TGTGCCAGCACCCTAAAGGGGGCCCTCACAGATACGCAGTATTTT
.,TRBJ1-5,.,TRBV19,CASSRQINQPQHF,TGTGCCAGTAGTCGACAGATAAATCAGCCCCAGCATTTT
TRBD2,TRBJ2-3,.,TRBV6-1,CASSILADRTDTQYF,TGTGCCAGCAGCATACTAGCGGACCGCACAGATACGCAGTATTTT
TRBD1,TRBJ2-1,.,TRBV7-9,CASSWDRGRNEQFF,TGTGCCAGCAGCTGGGACAGGGGGCGGAATGAGCAGTTCTTC
.,TRBJ1-6,.,TRBV4-1,CASRRTGGRILDNSPLHF,TGCGCCAGCAGACGCACAGGTGGTCGGATATTGGATAATTCACCCCTCCACTTT
TRBD1,TRBJ1-1,.,TRBV27,CASSFWDRGSTEAFF,TGTGCCAGCAGTTTCTGGGACAGGGGGTCCACTGAAGCTTTCTTT
TRBD2,TRBJ2-1,.,TRBV24-1,CATSDPGLAGNEQFF,TGTGCCACCAGTGACCCGGGACTAGCGGGCAATGAGCAGTTCTTC
.,TRBJ1-5,.,TRBV4-1,CASSQDWTAKQQPQHF,TGCGCCAGCAGCCAAGATTGGACAGCGAAGCAACAGCCCCAGCATTTT
TRBD1,TRBJ1-2,.,TRBV3-1/TRBV3-2,CASSQRQGFRYGYTF,TGTGCCAGCAGCCAACGACAGGGATTTCGCTATGGCTACACCTTC
TRBD2,TRBJ2-7,.,TRBV5-6,CASSRGAGTSGYEQYF,TGTGCCAGCAGCCGGGGCGCCGGGACTAGCGGATACGAGCAGTACTTC
.,TRBJ2-7,.,TRBV30,CAWSRDFLPQYF,TGTGCCTGGAGCCGGGACTTTCTCCCGCAGTACTTC
TRBD1,TRBJ2-2,few,TRBV5-1,CASSPRDRGTGELFF,TGCGCCAGCAGCCCCCGGGACAGGGGAACCGGGGAGCTGTTTTTT
TRBD1,TRBJ2-1,.,TRBV15,CATSRQQGARNNEQFF,TGTGCCACCAGCAGACAACAGGGGGCGCGGAACAATGAGCAGTTCTTC
.,TRBJ2-7,.,TRBV5-1,CASSPLQAYEQYF,TGCGCCAGCAGTCCATTACAGGCCTACGAGCAGTACTTC
.,TRBJ1-5,.,TRBV19,CASSIERTEVGQPQHF,TGTGCCAGTAGTATTGAGAGGACAGAGGTCGGTCAGCCCCAGCATTTT
.,TRBJ2-2,.,TRBV23-1,CASSRGAGELFF,TGCGCCAGCAGTCGGGGCGCCGGGGAGCTGTTTTTT
TRBD1,TRBJ1-1,.,TRBV7-2,CASSLQQGTTEAFF,TGTGCCAGCAGCTTGCAACAGGGGACCACTGAAGCTTTCTTT
TRBD1,TRBJ1-2,.,TRBV9,CASSVDVTGVYGYTF,TGTGCCAGCAGCGTAGACGTGACAGGGGTGTATGGCTACACCTTC
TRBD2,TRBJ2-3,.,TRBV29-1,CSVEGTSGFTDTQYF,TGCAGCGTTGAAGGGACTAGCGGATTCACAGATACGCAGTATTTT
.,TRBJ2-2,once,TRBV5-1,CASSQGGANTGELFF,TGCGCCAGCAGTCAGGGGGGCGCGAACACCGGGGAGCTGTTTTTT
.,TRBJ1-1,.,TRBV5-6,CASSLWGVDTEAFF,TGTGCCAGCAGCTTGTGGGGGGTGGACACTGAAGCTTTCTTT
.,TRBJ2-3,.,TRBV6-5,CASSWGLPADTQYF,TGTGCCAGCAGTTGGGGACTCCCAGCCGATACGCAGTATTTT
TRBD1,TRBJ2-3,.,TRBV6-5,CASRTGQLTDTQYF,TGTGCCAGCAGGACGGGACAGCTCACAGATACGCAGTATTTT
.,TRBJ2-7,.,TRBV28,CASSPTGGVSYEQYF,TGTGCCAGCAGCCCTACAGGGGGGGTCTCCTACGAGCAGTACTTC
.,TRBJ2-1,.,TRBV4-3,CASSQERGGAANEQFF,TGCGCCAGCAGCCAAGAGAGGGGGGGGGCCGCAAATGAGCAGTTCTTC
TRBD1,TRBJ1-1,.,TRBV5-1,CASSSSQGARAEAFF,TGCGCCAGCAGCTCGTCACAGGGGGCTAGGGCTGAAGCTTTCTTT